Listed below are T cell receptor beta chains from one sample, sequenced in a study of cytomegalovirus exposure and HLA in healthy donors. TCRdb's copy holds only in-frame clones and misses some; the assay was immunoSEQ multiplex PCR. The sample includes approximately 77,000 clones, roughly 80% of them seen just once. The sequencing sample was made of PBMCs. Receptors were obtained from a man aged 40-55 years in good health and CMV-seronegative. The CDR3 runs from the conserved cysteine through the conserved F or W. D genes are given only for firm matches. The size entry is marked missing in some rows and otherwise reads once, few, many or a size class.

>TRBD2|TRBV5-4|.|TRBJ2-7
TGTGCCAGCAGCTGGGGGACTAGAAGCGAGCAGTACTTC
CASSWGTRSEQYF
>TRBD2|TRBV19|.|TRBJ2-3
TGTGCCAGTAGTGCCGGACTAGTAACCTTCACAGATACGCAGTATTTT
CASSAGLVTFTDTQYF
>TRBD2|TRBV7-9|.|TRBJ2-4
TGTGCCAGCAGCTGGACTAGCGGCATTCAGTACTTC
CASSWTSGIQYF
>.|TRBV9|.|TRBJ2-5
TGTGCCAGCAGCGTAGAGGGGCTGGAGACCCAGTACTTC
CASSVEGLETQYF
>TRBD1|TRBV7-9|.|TRBJ2-7
TGTGCCAGCAGTAGAGCACAGGGGTACGAGCAGTACTTC
CASSRAQGYEQYF
>.|TRBV9|.|TRBJ2-3
TGTGCCAGCAGCGTAGCGGGAAGCACAGATACGCAGTATTTT
CASSVAGSTDTQYF
>TRBD1|TRBV5-6|.|TRBJ2-7
TGTGCCAGCAGCGGGGGACAGGGGCCCCACTCCTACGAGCAGTACTTC
CASSGGQGPHSYEQYF
>TRBD1|TRBV9|.|TRBJ1-4
TGTGCCAGCAGCCCCGGGACAGCCAATGAAAAACTGTTTTTT
CASSPGTANEKLFF
>.|TRBV21-1|.|TRBJ1-2
TGTGCCAGCAGCAAATCTGGGGGAGGTAATGGCTACACCTTC
CASSKSGGGNGYTF
>TRBD2|TRBV4-3|.|TRBJ2-7
TGCGCCAGCACCCTCCCGGCGGGAGCCCATTTTTACGAGCAGTACTTC
CASTLPAGAHFYEQYF
>TRBD1|TRBV7-8|.|TRBJ2-5
TGTGCCAGCAGCTTCTTGGGGACAGGTAGCCAAGAGACCCAGTACTTC
CASSFLGTGSQETQYF
>TRBD1|TRBV30|.|TRBJ1-4
TGTGCCTGGAGCGACGCTGTAGGGTCAGGGGGTGAAAAACTGTTTTTT
CAWSDAVGSGGEKLFF
>TRBD2|TRBV6-5|.|TRBJ2-7
TGTGCCAGCAGATCCGGGACTAGCGGGAGGAGCGAGCAGTACTTC
CASRSGTSGRSEQYF
>.|TRBV7-6|few|TRBJ2-5
TGTGCCAGCAGCTTAGCCATAATAGAAGAGACCCAGTACTTC
CASSLAIIEETQYF
>.|TRBV9|few|TRBJ2-7
TGTGCCAGCAGCGTAGACGCTGAGCTCTACGAGCAGTACTTC
CASSVDAELYEQYF
>.|TRBV5-1|.|TRBJ1-1
TGCGCCAGCAGCTTGGTGGCGGGCACTGAAGCTTTCTTT
CASSLVAGTEAFF
>.|TRBV27|.|TRBJ1-1
TGTGCCAGCAGTTTGGTGATCGGCACTGAAGCTTTCTTT
CASSLVIGTEAFF
>TRBD1|TRBV7-6|.|TRBJ1-1
TGTGCCAGCAGCTTAGACAGGGGGCGGACTGAAGCTTTCTTT
CASSLDRGRTEAFF
>TRBD2|TRBV10-2|.|TRBJ2-7
TGCGCCAGCAGTGGTCGAAGGGCTAGCGGGATGAGGAACGAGCAGTACTTC
CASSGRRASGMRNEQYF
>TRBD1|TRBV23-1|few|TRBJ1-2
TGCGCCAGCAGCGCTCCCCGGGACAGAGCTAACTATGGCTACACCTTC
CASSAPRDRANYGYTF
>TRBD1|TRBV4-3|.|TRBJ1-2
TGCGCCAGCAGCCAAGGGGGACAGGGCAACTATGGCTACACCTTC
CASSQGGQGNYGYTF
>TRBD1|TRBV18|.|TRBJ2-7
TGTGCCAGCTCGTACCCCGCGGGGACAGGGTTCTACGAGCAGTACTTC
CASSYPAGTGFYEQYF
>TRBD2|TRBV5-1|.|TRBJ2-5
TGCGCCAGCAGCCCGGGACTAGCGGGTAACCTAGAGACCCAGTACTTC
CASSPGLAGNLETQYF
>.|TRBV15|.|TRBJ1-2
TGTGCCACCAGCAGAGGACGGACAAATTATGGCTACACCTTC
CATSRGRTNYGYTF
>TRBD2|TRBV7-3|once|TRBJ2-3
TGTGCCAGCAGCGAAACCGGACTAGCGAGTAGCACAGATACGCAGTATTTT
CASSETGLASSTDTQYF
>.|TRBV6-6|few|TRBJ1-4
TGTGCCAGCAGCCTCCTCTATAATGAAAAACTGTTTTTT
CASSLLYNEKLFF
>TRBD1|TRBV28|.|TRBJ1-2
TGTGCCAGCAGTTCGACAGGGTATGGCTACACCTTC
CASSSTGYGYTF
>TRBD1|TRBV28|once|TRBJ1-1
TGTGCCAGCGGAAGGACAGGGCTGAACACTGGAGCTTTCTTT
CASGRTGLNTGAFF
>.|TRBV5-5|few|TRBJ1-1
TGTGCCAGCAGCTCAGGACGTCTAGCCCTGCGGACTGAAGCTTTCTTT
CASSSGRLALRTEAFF
>.|TRBV18|.|TRBJ2-1
TGTGCCAGCTCACCCGTGACTAGTAAGCTATCCAATGAGCAGTTCTTC
CASSPVTSKLSNEQFF
>TRBD2|TRBV28|.|TRBJ2-5
TGTGCCAGCAGTTTACTTACGACTAGCGGGGGACAAGAGACCCAGTACTTC
CASSLLTTSGGQETQYF
>TRBD2|TRBV28|.|TRBJ2-7
TGTGCCAGCAGTTTTCCTCTAGCGGGGGACTACGAGCAGTACTTC
CASSFPLAGDYEQYF
>TRBD2|TRBV6-4|.|TRBJ2-2
TGTGCCAGCAGTGCTGAGCGGGGTCTCTCCGGGGAGCTGTTTTTT
CASSAERGLSGELFF
>.|TRBV7-3|.|TRBJ2-5
TGTGCCAGCAGTCCTTCCCCAGGGTTATGGGAGACCCAGTACTTC
CASSPSPGLWETQYF
>.|TRBV19|.|TRBJ2-5
TGTGCCAGTAGTGAACAGCAAGAGACCCAGTACTTC
CASSEQQETQYF
>TRBD2|TRBV27|.|TRBJ2-1
TGTGCCAGCAGGGGTTGGGGCGGGAGTACCTACAATGAGCAGTTCTTC
CASRGWGGSTYNEQFF
>TRBD1|TRBV28|.|TRBJ1-4
TGTGCCAGCATCGGGACAGGGGTTGAAAAACTGTTTTTT
CASIGTGVEKLFF
>TRBD1|TRBV30|once|TRBJ2-1
TGTGCCTGGAGTGGAGGGGGCGAGCAGTTCTTC
CAWSGGGEQFF
>.|TRBV27|.|TRBJ2-7
TGTGCCAGCAGTCCGTACACTACAATTTACGAGCAGTACTTC
CASSPYTTIYEQYF
>TRBD1|TRBV27|.|TRBJ1-4
TGTGCCAGCAGTACCAGGGGGAGGACTAATGAAAAACTGTTTTTT
CASSTRGRTNEKLFF
>.|TRBV19|.|TRBJ1-3
TGTGCCAGTAGTGCTGACAACTCTGGAAACACCATATATTTT
CASSADNSGNTIYF
>TRBD2|TRBV29-1|.|TRBJ2-7
TGCAGCGTTGAAGAGACAGGGCTGTCTAGCGGGAGGTACGAGCAGTACTTC
CSVEETGLSSGRYEQYF
>.|TRBV15|.|TRBJ2-3
TGTGCCACCAGCCGACTCAGTGATACGCAGTATTTT
CATSRLSDTQYF
>.|TRBV4-1|.|TRBJ1-5
TGCGCCAGCAGCCAAGACCCGTCAGGATTCGGCAATCAGCCCCAGCATTTT
CASSQDPSGFGNQPQHF
>.|TRBV19|.|TRBJ1-5
TGTGCCAGTAGTATTGGGACAAATAGCAATCAGCCCCAGCATTTT
CASSIGTNSNQPQHF
>.|TRBV28|.|TRBJ2-7
TGTGCCAGCAGTTCTATTCGGGCAGGACGGGGCGAGCAGTACTTC
CASSSIRAGRGEQYF
>.|TRBV6-1|few|TRBJ2-7
TGTGCCAGCAGGGTAGTAACCTACGAGCAGTACTTC
CASRVVTYEQYF
>.|TRBV27|once|TRBJ2-1
TGTGCCAGCAGTTTAATTTGGGGGGATAATGAGCAGTTCTTC
CASSLIWGDNEQFF
>TRBD1|TRBV6-6|.|TRBJ2-1
TGTGCCAGCAGCTATACACCGGGACAGGGCTACAATGAGCAGTTCTTC
CASSYTPGQGYNEQFF
>.|TRBV28|.|TRBJ1-5
TGTGCCAGCAGTTGGGCCGGGGTATCAAATCAGCCCCAGCATTTT
CASSWAGVSNQPQHF
>.|TRBV5-4|.|TRBJ1-2
TGTGCCAGCAGCTTGGGACAGGTCTCCTACTATGGCTACACCTTC
CASSLGQVSYYGYTF
>.|TRBV19|.|TRBJ2-2
TGTGCCAGTAGTCCAACGGTAACCGGGGAGCTGTTTTTT
CASSPTVTGELFF
>TRBD2|TRBV27|.|TRBJ2-1
TGTGCCAGCAGTTGGACCTCGACTAGCGGGAGAGTAAGTGAGCAGTTCTTC
CASSWTSTSGRVSEQFF
>.|TRBV18|.|TRBJ1-5
TGTGCCAGCTCTCCTGGACAAGGTCAGCCCCAGCATTTT
CASSPGQGQPQHF
>.|TRBV5-1|.|TRBJ1-2
TGCGCCAGCAGCTTGACGGCGGATCGAGGCTACACCTTC
CASSLTADRGYTF
>TRBD2|TRBV28|.|TRBJ2-1
TGTGCCAGCAGTCCGACCCCGGGAGGGTCCTACAATGAGCAGTTCTTC
CASSPTPGGSYNEQFF
>.|TRBV9|.|TRBJ1-5
TGTGCCAGCAGCGTAGAGGGGTTGAATCAGCCCCAGCATTTT
CASSVEGLNQPQHF
>TRBD2|TRBV5-4|.|TRBJ2-7
TGTGCCAGCAGCTTGGGGGTAGCGGGATCCGGCGAGCAGTACTTC
CASSLGVAGSGEQYF
>TRBD2|TRBV30|.|TRBJ2-2
TGTGCCTGGGGACTAGCGGGGAACACCGGGGAGCTGTTTTTT
CAWGLAGNTGELFF